Many counts were recorded for the clone carrying this T cell receptor beta chain. This sample is part of a study of T cells after yellow fever vaccination. General observations from the study: Most clones from primary vaccination were detected again post-booster (about 96% CD4, about 88% CD8). Compared with primary, the secondary response was weaker and peaked at day 5, not 15. Among all clonotypes, a small share was observed in both CD4 and CD8 compartments. Any FACS-sorted repertoire could hold abundant clonotypes that contaminate it from the bulk population.

TCRdb reprocessed the 5' RACE reads with MiXCR, giving one entry per CDR3 protein. The data contain 42,000 or so distinct CDR3 sequences, 6.5% to 8.5% of them singletons. Germline CDR1 MNHEY, CDR2 SVGAGI. This CDR3 has 16 residues. The J segment lost 5 bases and the V segment lost 0 bases, leaving 6 bases of the junction unmatched. The receptor comes from a man aged 30-40 years who received the YFV17D yellow fever vaccine. The J gene is TRBJ2-2, the V gene TRBV6-5, with 7 bases aligning to TRBD1. Here the sequenced sample was CD8+ T cells not binding an NS4B(214-222) dextramer, sorted from PBMCs, taken 45 days after the yellow fever booster vaccination. CDR3 bases: TGTGCCAGCAGTTACTCGAGAACAGGGGAAACCGGGGAGCTGTTTTTT. Its protein is CASSYSRTGETGELFF.